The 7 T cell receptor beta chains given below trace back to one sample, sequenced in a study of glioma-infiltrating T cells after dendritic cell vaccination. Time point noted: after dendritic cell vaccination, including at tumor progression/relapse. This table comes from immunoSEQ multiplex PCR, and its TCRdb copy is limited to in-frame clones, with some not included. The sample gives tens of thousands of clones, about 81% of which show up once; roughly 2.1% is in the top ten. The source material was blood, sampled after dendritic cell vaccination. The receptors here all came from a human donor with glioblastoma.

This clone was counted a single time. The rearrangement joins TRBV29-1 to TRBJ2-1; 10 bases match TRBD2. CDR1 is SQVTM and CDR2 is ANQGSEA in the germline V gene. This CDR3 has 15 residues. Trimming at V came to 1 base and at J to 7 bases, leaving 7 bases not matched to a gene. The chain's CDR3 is CSVEASGGRWNEQFF. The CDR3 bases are TGCAGCGTTGAAGCTAGCGGGGGTCGTTGGAATGAGCAGTTCTTC.

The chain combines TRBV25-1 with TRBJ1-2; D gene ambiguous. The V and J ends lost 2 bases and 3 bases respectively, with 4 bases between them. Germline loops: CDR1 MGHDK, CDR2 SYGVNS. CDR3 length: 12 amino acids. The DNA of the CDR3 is TGTGCCAGCAGTGAAATCGACTATGGCTACACCTTC. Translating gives CASSEIDYGYTF.

CDR3 residues: CASSPTSGSLWEQYV. Written as DNA, the CDR3 is TGTGCCAGCAGCCCGACTAGCGGGAGCCTTTGGGAGCAGTACGTC. This chain uses TRBV12-1 with TRBJ2-7; the DNA was not compared with TRBD2, the D call given in the table. TRBV12-1 is shown as a pseudogene. The length of the CDR3 is 15 residues.

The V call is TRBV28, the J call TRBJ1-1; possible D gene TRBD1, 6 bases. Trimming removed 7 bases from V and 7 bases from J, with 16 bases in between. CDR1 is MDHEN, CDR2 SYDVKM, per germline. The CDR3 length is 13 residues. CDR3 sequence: CASTRGAEDEAFF. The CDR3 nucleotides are TGTGCCAGCACCCGGGGGGCGGAGGATGAAGCTTTCTTT.

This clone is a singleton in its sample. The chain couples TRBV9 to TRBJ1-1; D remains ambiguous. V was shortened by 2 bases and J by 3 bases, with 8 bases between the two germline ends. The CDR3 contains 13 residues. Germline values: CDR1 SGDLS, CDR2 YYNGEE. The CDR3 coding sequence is TGTGCCAGCAGCGTGAGGCGGCACACTGAAGCTTTCTTT. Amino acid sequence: CASSVRRHTEAFF.

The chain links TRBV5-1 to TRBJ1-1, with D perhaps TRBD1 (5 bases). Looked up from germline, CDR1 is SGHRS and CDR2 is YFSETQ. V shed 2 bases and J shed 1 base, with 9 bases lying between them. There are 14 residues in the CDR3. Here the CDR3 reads CASSFWGENTEAFF. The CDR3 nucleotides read TGCGCCAGCAGCTTTTGGGGGGAGAACACTGAAGCTTTCTTT. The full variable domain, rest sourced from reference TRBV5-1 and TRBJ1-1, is KAGVTQTPRYLIKTRGQQVTLSCSPISGHRSVSWYQQTPGQGLQFLFEYFSETQRNKGNFPGRFSGRQFSNSRSEMNVSTLELGDSALYLCASSFWGENTEAFFGQGTRLTVV.

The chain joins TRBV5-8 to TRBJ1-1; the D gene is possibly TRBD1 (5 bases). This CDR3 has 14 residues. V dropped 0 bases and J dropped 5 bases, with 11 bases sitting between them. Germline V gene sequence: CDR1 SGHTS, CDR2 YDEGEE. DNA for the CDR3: TGTGCCAGCAGCTTGGAGCTGGGGGGGACTGAAGCTTTCTTT. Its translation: CASSLELGGTEAFF. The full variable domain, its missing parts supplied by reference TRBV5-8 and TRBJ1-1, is EAGVTQSPTHLIKTRGQQATLRCSPISGHTSVYWYQQALGLGLQFLLWYDEGEERNRGNFPPRFSGRQFPNYSSELNVNALELEDSALYLCASSLELGGTEAFFGQGTRLTVV.